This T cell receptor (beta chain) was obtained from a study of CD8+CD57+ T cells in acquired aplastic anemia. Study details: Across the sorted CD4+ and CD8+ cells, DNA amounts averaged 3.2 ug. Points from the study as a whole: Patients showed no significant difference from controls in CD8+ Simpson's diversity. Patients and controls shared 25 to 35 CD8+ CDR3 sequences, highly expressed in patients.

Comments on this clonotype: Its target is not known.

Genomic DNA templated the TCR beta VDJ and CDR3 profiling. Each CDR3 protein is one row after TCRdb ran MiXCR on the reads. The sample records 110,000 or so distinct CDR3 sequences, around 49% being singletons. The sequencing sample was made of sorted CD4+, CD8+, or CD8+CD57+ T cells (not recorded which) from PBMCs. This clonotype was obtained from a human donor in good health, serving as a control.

In DNA form, the CDR3 reads TGTGCCAGCAGCACCCGACAGGGGTCCAATTCACCCCTCCACTTT. Translating it yields CASSTRQGSNSPLHF. The chain combines TRBV4-2 with TRBJ1-6, with 8 bases that match TRBD1. V was clipped by 5 bases and J by 7 bases; unmatched bases: 7. CDR3 length: 15 amino acids. The germline V gene encodes CDR1 LGHNA and CDR2 YNFKEQ.